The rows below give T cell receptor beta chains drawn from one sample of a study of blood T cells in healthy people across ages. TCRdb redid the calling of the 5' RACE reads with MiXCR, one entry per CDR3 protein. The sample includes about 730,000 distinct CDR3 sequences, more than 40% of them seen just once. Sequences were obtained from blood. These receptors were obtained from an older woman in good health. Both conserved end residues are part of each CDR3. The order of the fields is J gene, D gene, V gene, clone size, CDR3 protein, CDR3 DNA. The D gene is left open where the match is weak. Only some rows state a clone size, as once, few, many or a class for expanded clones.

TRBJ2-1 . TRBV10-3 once CAISSQLGVGGNEQFF TGTGCCATCAGCTCCCAACTGGGGGTAGGGGGCAATGAGCAGTTCTTC
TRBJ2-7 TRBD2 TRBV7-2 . CASSSSGGTVPYEQYF TGTGCCAGCAGTTCTAGCGGGGGAACGGTACCCTACGAGCAGTACTTC
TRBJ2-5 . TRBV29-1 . CSVAQETQETQYF TGCAGCGTTGCGCAGGAAACGCAAGAGACCCAGTACTTC
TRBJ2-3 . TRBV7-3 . CASSVYGADTQYF TGTGCCAGCAGCGTATATGGGGCAGATACGCAGTATTTT
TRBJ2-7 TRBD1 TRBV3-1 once CASSRQGATEQYF TGTGCCAGCAGTAGACAGGGGGCCACCGAGCAGTACTTC
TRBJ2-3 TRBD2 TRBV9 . CASSETSGGALSDTQYF TGTGCCAGCAGCGAAACTAGCGGGGGGGCCCTGTCAGATACGCAGTATTTT
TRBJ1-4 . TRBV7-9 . CASSVGQQNEKLFF TGTGCCAGCAGCGTGGGACAACAGAATGAAAAACTGTTTTTT
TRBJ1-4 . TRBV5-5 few CASSFAGAEKLFF TGTGCCAGCAGCTTTGCCGGAGCTGAAAAACTGTTTTTT
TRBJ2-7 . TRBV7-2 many CASSSKGYEQYF TGTGCCAGCAGCTCAAAGGGTTACGAGCAGTACTTC
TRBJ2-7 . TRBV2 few CASSPIYEQYF TGTGCCAGCAGTCCTATCTACGAGCAGTACTTC
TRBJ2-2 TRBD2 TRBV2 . CASSEVVGSGRGAGELFF TGTGCCAGCAGTGAAGTCGTTGGTAGCGGGAGAGGGGCCGGGGAGCTGTTTTTT
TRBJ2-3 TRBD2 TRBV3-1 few CASSQASGGAPPTDTQYF TGTGCCAGCAGCCAGGCTAGCGGGGGGGCCCCCCCCACAGATACGCAGTATTTT
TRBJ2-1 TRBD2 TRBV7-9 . CASSLAGTSGAYNEQFF TGTGCCAGCAGCTTAGCCGGGACTAGCGGAGCCTACAATGAGCAGTTCTTC
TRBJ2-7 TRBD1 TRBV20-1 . CSAVSGQGKSYEQYF TGCAGTGCTGTTTCGGGACAGGGCAAATCCTACGAGCAGTACTTC
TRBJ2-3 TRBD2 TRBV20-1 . CSASSAGRETDTQYF TGCAGTGCCAGCTCAGCGGGAAGAGAGACAGATACGCAGTATTTT
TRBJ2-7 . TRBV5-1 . CASSFQREYYEQYF TGCGCCAGCAGCTTCCAACGAGAATACTACGAGCAGTACTTC
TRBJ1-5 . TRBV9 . CASGDNQPQHF TGTGCCAGCGGCGACAATCAGCCCCAGCATTTT
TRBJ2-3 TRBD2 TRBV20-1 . CSGTSGGGTDTQYF TGCAGTGGGACTAGCGGGGGAGGCACAGATACGCAGTATTTT
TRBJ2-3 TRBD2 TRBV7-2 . CASSFSSRLAGGDTQYF TGTGCCAGCAGCTTCTCAAGTCGACTAGCGGGAGGAGATACGCAGTATTTT
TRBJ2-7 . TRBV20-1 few CSARDGSSNEQYF TGCAGTGCTAGAGACGGGAGTTCGAACGAGCAGTACTTC
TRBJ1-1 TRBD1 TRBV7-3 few CASSLETGLNTEAFF TGTGCCAGCAGCTTAGAGACAGGGCTGAACACTGAAGCTTTCTTT
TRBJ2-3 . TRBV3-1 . CASSQDLGAGFTDTQYF TGTGCCAGCAGCCAAGATCTAGGGGCAGGGTTTACAGATACGCAGTATTTT